Described below is a single T cell receptor (beta chain) sequence and its context. The antigen it binds to is not known. Nothing much larger sits one base from this clone, and base qualities are not available. Via the germline V gene, CDR1 is SGHDN and CDR2 FVKESK. The CDR3 covers 17 residues, taking in both the cysteine and the phenylalanine. Only the CDR3 DNA is retained, 51 bases long and in frame from the first base. V sheds 5 bases and J sheds 3 bases, leaving 20 bases between their ends. Patients with hyperthyroidism were aged 18 to 65 years, had been newly diagnosed, and had a disease duration of less than 2 months. Patients were excluded if they had other autoimmune diseases, uncontrolled infections, pregnancy or lactation. Diagnosis relied on clinical symptoms, serum thyroxine, TRAb, thyroid ultrasound and orbital computed tomography. Trizol reagent was used to extract the total RNA, and its quality was then checked on an Agilent 2100 Bioanalyzer.

These data come from a study of Graves' ophthalmopathy and Graves' hyperthyroidism (dated by TCRdb to 2016 to 2019). With respect to the entire study: Stable hyperthyroidism was defined as no progression to ophthalmopathy within 18 months of follow-up. The study used TCR beta repertoire signatures to distinguish Graves' ophthalmopathy from Graves' hyperthyroidism and to predict progression to ophthalmopathy. In total, 135 blood samples were TCR-sequenced: fewer than 50 ophthalmopathy, about 75 hyperthyroidism and approximately 17 hyperthyroidism-to-ophthalmopathy patients. To explore V-J signatures that distinguish ophthalmopathy from hyperthyroidism, a discovery set of around 100 patients was enrolled, made up of more than 40 with ophthalmopathy and under 65 with stable hyperthyroidism. An independent validation cohort comprised roughly 20 hyperthyroidism patients and around 16 patients who later progressed from hyperthyroidism to ophthalmopathy. T-cell repertoires of thyroid tissue and blood were compared in about six hyperthyroidism patients. Following sampling, methimazole starting at 30 mg daily was administered to hyperthyroidism patients, and high-dose intravenous methylprednisolone was administered to ophthalmopathy patients.

For repertoire sequencing, TCR beta CDR3 regions were amplified from RNA transcripts. A first-round RT-PCR used HTBI primers with the Qiagen OneStep RT-PCR kit, followed by a second-round multiplex PCR, size selection and purification. Sequencing of the libraries was carried out on an Illumina HiSeq2000 in paired-end mode with 100 bp reads. As for the authors' bioinformatics: SOAPnuke was used to process the reads, throwing out any read that had adapters, had uncalled bases, had a mean Phred below 15, or lacked an exact constant-primer or identifier match. COPE v1.2.5 was used to merge the high-quality paired reads. Clonotypes were defined as unique nucleotide sequences and were aligned to IMGT TRB V, D and J references using MiTCR v1.1. Only V-J combinations with frequency above 0.0001 were analysed, covering 99% to 99.2% of repertoires. A TCR clonal expansion and chaos score per V-J combination was defined as the ratio of F50 clonal expansion to chaos observed in the TCRdist matrix. Welch's t-statistics and random forest were used to reduce features to about 14 V-J combinations, which were fed into a naive Bayes classifier. Thyroid-blood repertoire similarity was quantified with the Morisita-Horn index. Using fastp trimming at Q25 and MiXCR clonotype assembly, TCRdb reanalyzed the public sequencing data and kept in-frame beta chains. One record per CDR3 amino acid sequence lists the most common genes and DNA. In this record, the V and J calls reflect TCRdb's handling and not the investigators' own analysis. The table for this sample lists approximately 540,000 distinct CDR3 sequences; roughly 40% of them were counted only once. Approximately 4.1% of the sample is in the top ten clones.

General findings and caveats noted by the study authors: No statistical method was used to set the sample size in advance, and the investigators knew which group each participant was assigned to. Ophthalmopathy was separated from stable hyperthyroidism by the 13-signature model with around 88% sensitivity and less than 82% specificity in cross-validation and with 80%/75% in the test set. Among expanded thyroid clonotypes with frequency above 0.001, most also showed up in blood, which suggests that blood repertoires may reflect the thyroid immune response. In validation, the model predicted ophthalmopathy progression with more than 55% sensitivity and approximately 72% specificity; roughly 11 predicted patients were CT-confirmed with GO in a median of around 6 months.

The rearranged chain carries TRBV14 and TRBJ2-1, with a weak D call of TRBD2 (6 bases match). Sample: peripheral blood or thyroid tissue (not recorded which). The sequence was obtained from an adult man with Graves' hyperthyroidism. At the DNA level, the sequence is TGTGCCAGCAGCTCCCGGGACTCGCGTACCTTCTACAATGAGCAGTTCTTC. It specifies CASSSRDSRTFYNEQFF.